The present T cell receptor (beta chain) was sequenced within a study of T cell responses to AZD1222 COVID-19 vaccine. General observations from the study: In a largely white British group with more females than males, clonal diversity was possibly underestimated.

To note about this clone: The antigen is not known.

Sequenced by immunoSEQ multiplex PCR; TCRdb stores in-frame clones only, minus some. Of fewer than 150,000 clones listed, around 90% are singletons. This CDR3 spans 14 amino acids. Germline CDR1 and CDR2: MNHNY and SVGAGI (reference sequence). V lost 8 bases to trimming and J lost 7 bases, with 18 bases between them. The J gene is TRBJ1-3, the V gene TRBV6-6; the D is unclear. This TCR derives from an adult who received the AZD1222 COVID-19 vaccine. The source material was peripheral blood, sampled 28 days after the second AZD1222 dose. The CDR3 spells CASDRGRVGNTIYF. CDR3 DNA sequence: TGTGCCAGCGATAGAGGGAGGGTAGGGAACACCATATATTTT.